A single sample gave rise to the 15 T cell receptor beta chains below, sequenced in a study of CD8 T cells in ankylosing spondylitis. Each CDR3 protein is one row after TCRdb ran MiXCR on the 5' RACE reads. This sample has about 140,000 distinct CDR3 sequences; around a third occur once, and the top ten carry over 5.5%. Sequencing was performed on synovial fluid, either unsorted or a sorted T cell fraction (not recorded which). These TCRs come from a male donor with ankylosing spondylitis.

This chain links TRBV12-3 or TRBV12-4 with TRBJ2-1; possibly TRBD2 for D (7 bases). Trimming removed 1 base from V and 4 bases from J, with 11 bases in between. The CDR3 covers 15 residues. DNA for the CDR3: TGTGCCAGCAGTTTAGGCGGGGGCCGGTACAATGAGCAGTTCTTC. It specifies CASSLGGGRYNEQFF.

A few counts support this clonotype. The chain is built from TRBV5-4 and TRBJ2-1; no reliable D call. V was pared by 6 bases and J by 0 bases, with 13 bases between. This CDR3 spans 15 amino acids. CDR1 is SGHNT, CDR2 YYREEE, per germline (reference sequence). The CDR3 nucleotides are TGTGCCAGCACCCGACTCGACAACTCCTACAATGAGCAGTTCTTC. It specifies CASTRLDNSYNEQFF.

CDR3 loop: CSVEGYGHRGTANTEAFF. CDR3 in DNA: TGCAGCGTTGAAGGTTACGGCCATCGGGGCACCGCGAACACTGAAGCTTTCTTT. This chain uses TRBV29-1 with TRBJ1-1, with D possibly matching TRBD1 (5 bases). CDR1 and CDR2 from the germline V gene are SQVTM and ANQGSEA. V lost 1 base, J lost 1 base, and 22 bases lay in between. CDR3 size: 18 residues. Drawing the rest from reference TRBV29-1 and TRBJ1-1, the complete variable domain is SAVISQKPSRDICQRGTSLTIQCQVDSQVTMMFWYRQQPGQSLTLIATANQGSEATYESGFVIDKFPISRPNLTFSTLTVSNMSPEDSSIYLCSVEGYGHRGTANTEAFFGQGTRLTVV.

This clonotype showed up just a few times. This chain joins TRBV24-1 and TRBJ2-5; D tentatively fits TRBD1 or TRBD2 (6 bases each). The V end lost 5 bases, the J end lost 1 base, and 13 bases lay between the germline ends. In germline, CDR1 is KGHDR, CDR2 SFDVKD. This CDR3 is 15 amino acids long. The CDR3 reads CATSVPGAAQETQYF. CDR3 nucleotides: TGTGCCACCAGTGTCCCGGGGGCAGCCCAAGAGACCCAGTACTTC.

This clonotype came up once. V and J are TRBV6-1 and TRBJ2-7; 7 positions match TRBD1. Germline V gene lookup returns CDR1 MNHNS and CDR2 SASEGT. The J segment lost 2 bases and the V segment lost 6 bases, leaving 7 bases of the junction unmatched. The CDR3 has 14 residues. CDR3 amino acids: CASSPQGPTYEQYF. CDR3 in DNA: TGTGCCAGCAGCCCACAGGGGCCAACCTACGAGCAGTACTTC.

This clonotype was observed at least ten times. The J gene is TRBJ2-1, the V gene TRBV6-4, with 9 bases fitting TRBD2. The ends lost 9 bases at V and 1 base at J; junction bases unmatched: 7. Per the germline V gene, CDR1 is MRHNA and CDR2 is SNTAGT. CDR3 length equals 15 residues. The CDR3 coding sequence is TGTGCCAGATACTCTAGCGGGGTATCCTACAATGAGCAGTTCTTC. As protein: CARYSSGVSYNEQFF.

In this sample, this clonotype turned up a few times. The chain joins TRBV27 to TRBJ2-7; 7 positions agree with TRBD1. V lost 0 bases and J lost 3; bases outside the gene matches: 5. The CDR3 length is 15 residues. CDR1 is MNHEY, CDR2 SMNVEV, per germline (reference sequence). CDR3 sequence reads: CASSLSGTVNYEQYF. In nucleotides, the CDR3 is TGTGCCAGCAGTTTATCTGGGACAGTCAACTACGAGCAGTACTTC.

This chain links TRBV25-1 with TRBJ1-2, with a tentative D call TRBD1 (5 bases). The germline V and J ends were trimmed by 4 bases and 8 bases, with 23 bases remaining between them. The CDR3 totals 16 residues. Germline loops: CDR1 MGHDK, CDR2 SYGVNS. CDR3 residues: CASSGGSFLRGLGYTF. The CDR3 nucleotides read TGTGCCAGCAGTGGGGGCTCCTTTCTCCGCGGCCTAGGCTACACCTTC.

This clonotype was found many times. Here the CDR3 reads CASSLGTSGRTSSYNEQFF. The CDR3 nucleotides are TGCGCCAGCAGCTTGGGGACTAGCGGGAGGACCAGCTCCTACAATGAGCAGTTCTTC. The V and J genes are TRBV5-1 and TRBJ2-1, with 14 bases aligning to TRBD2. Trimming cost V 0 bases and J 0 bases; bases outside gene matches: 5. The CDR3 totals 19 residues. CDR1 and CDR2 (germline): SGHRS, YFSETQ.

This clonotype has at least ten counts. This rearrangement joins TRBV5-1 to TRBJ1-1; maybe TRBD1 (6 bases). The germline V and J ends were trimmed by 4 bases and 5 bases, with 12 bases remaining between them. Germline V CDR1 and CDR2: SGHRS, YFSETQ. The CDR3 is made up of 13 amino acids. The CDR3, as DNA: TGCGCCAGCAGCCCCTGGGGGCGGACTGAAGCTTTCTTT. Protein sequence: CASSPWGRTEAFF.

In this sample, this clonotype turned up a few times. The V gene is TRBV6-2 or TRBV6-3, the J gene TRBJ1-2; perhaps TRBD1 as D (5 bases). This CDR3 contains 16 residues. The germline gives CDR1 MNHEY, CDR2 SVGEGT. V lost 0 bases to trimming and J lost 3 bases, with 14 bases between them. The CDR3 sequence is CASSYSYDGTYYGYTF. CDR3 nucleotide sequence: TGTGCCAGCAGTTACTCGTATGATGGGACCTACTATGGCTACACCTTC.

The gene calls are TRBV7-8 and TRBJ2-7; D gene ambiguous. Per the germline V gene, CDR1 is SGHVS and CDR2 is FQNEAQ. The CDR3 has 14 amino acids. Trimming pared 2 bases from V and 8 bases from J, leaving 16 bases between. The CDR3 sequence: CASSLPITRQQQYF. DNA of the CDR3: TGTGCCAGCAGCTTACCTATAACCCGGCAGCAGCAGTACTTC.

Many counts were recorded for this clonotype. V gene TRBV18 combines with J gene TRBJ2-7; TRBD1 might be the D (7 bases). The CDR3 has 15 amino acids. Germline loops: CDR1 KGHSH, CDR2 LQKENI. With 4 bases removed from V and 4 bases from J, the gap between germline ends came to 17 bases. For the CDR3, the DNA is TGTGCCAGCTCACTTCAGGGGGGCGGCAATTACGAGCAGTACTTC. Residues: CASSLQGGGNYEQYF.

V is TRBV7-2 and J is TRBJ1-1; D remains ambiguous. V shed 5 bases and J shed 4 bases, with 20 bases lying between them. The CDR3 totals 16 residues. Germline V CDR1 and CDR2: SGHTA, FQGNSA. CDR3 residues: CASSPRGRLHGTEAFF. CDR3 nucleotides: TGTGCCAGCAGCCCGAGAGGGCGACTGCATGGCACTGAAGCTTTCTTT. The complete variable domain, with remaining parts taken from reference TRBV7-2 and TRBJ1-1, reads GAGVSQSPSNKVTEKGKDVELRCDPISGHTALYWYRQSLGQGLEFLIYFQGNSAPDKSGLPSDRFSAERTGGSVSTLTIQRTQQEDSAVYLCASSPRGRLHGTEAFFGQGTRLTVV.

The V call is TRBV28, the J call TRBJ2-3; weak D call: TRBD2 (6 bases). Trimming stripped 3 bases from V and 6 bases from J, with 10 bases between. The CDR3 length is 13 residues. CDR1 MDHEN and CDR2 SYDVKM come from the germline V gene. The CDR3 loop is CASSFRGGDTQYF. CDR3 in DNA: TGTGCCAGCAGTTTCCGTGGGGGGGATACGCAGTATTTT.